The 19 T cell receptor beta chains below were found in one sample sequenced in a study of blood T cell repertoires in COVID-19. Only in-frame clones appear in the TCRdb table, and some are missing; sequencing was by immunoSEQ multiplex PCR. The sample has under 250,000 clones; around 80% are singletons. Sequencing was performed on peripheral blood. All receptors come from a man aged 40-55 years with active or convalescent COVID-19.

DNA of the CDR3: TGTGCCAGCAGCTTAGGGGGGACTTCGGGTGAAAAACTGTTTTTT. It encodes CASSLGGTSGEKLFF. This rearrangement joins TRBV11-3 to TRBJ1-4, with a possible D match to TRBD1 (5 bases). CDR1 is SGHNT and CDR2 is YENEEA in the germline V gene. V dropped 1 base and J dropped 7 bases, with 13 bases sitting between them. This CDR3 has 15 amino acids.

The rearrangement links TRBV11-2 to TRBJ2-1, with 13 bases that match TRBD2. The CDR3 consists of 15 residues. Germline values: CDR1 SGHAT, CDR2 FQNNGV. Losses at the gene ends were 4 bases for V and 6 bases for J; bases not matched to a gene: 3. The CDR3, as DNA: TGTGCCAGCAGCTCCGGGACTAGCGGGGCCAATGAGCAGTTCTTC. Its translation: CASSSGTSGANEQFF.

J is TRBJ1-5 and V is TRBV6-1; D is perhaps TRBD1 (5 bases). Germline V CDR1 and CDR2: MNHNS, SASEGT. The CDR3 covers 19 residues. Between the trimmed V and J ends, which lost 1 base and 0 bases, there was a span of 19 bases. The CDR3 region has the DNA TGTGCCAGCAGTGAAGGAGGACATAGGGGCCGTATTAGCAATCAGCCCCAGCATTTT. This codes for CASSEGGHRGRISNQPQHF.

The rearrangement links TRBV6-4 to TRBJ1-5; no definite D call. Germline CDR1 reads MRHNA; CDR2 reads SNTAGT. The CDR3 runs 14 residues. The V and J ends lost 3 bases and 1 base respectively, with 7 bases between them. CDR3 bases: TGTGCCAGCAGTGATGAGTGGAGCAATCAGCCCCAGCATTTT. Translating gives CASSDEWSNQPQHF.

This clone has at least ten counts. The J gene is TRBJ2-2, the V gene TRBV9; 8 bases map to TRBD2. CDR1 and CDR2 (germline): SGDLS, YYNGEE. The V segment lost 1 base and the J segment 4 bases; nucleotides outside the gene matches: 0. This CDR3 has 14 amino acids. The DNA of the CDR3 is TGTGCCAGCAGCGTACTAGCGGGCACCGGGGAGCTGTTTTTT. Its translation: CASSVLAGTGELFF.

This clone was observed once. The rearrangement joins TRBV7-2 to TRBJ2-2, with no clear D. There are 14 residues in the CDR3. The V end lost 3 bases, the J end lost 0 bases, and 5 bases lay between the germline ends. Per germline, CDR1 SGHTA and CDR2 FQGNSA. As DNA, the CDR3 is TGTGCCAGCAGCTTTAACTCGAACACCGGGGAGCTGTTTTTT. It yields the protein CASSFNSNTGELFF. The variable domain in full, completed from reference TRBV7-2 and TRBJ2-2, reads GAGVSQSPSNKVTEKGKDVELRCDPISGHTALYWYRQSLGQGLEFLIYFQGNSAPDKSGLPSDRFSAERTGGSVSTLTIQRTQQEDSAVYLCASSFNSNTGELFFGEGSRLTVL.

CDR3: CASSESQGAVYGYTF. CDR3 DNA: TGCGCCAGCAGTGAGTCACAGGGGGCGGTCTATGGCTACACCTTC. The gene calls are TRBV10-2 and TRBJ1-2; the match to TRBD1 covers 9 bases. Germline trimming cut 0 bases from V and 4 bases from J; bases unmatched to any gene: 3. The CDR3 extends over 15 amino acids. The V gene's germline CDR1 is WSHSY and CDR2 SAAADI.

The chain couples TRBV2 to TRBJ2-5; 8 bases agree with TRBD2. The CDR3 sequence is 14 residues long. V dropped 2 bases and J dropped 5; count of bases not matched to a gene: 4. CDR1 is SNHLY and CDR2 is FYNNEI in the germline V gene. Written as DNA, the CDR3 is TGTGCCAGCAGTGAAAACCTAGCGGGCGAGACCCAGTACTTC. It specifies CASSENLAGETQYF.

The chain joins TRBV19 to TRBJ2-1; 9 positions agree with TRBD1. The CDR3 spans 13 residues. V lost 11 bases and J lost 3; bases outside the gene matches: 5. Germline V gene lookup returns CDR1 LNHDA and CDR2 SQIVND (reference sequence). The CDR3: CAGMGQGYNEQFF. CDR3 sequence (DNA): TGTGCCGGTATGGGACAGGGCTACAATGAGCAGTTCTTC.

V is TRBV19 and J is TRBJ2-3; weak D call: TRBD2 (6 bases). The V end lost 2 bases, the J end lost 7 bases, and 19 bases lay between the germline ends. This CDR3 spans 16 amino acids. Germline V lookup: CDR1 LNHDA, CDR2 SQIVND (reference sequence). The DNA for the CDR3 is TGTGCCAGTAGTATATGGACTACTGATGGGAGGAATACGCAGTATTTT. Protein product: CASSIWTTDGRNTQYF.

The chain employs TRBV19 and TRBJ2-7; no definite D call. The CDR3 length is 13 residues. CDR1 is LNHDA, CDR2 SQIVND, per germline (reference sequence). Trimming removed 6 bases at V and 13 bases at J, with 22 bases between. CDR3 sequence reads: CASSPTRRGSIYF. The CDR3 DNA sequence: TGTGCCAGTAGCCCGACCCGGAGAGGTAGTATATACTTC.

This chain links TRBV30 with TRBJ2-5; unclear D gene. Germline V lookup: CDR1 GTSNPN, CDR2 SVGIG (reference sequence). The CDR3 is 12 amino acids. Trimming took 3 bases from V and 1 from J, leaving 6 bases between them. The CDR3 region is CAWRVAQETQYF. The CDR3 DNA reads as TGTGCCTGGAGGGTGGCCCAAGAGACCCAGTACTTC.

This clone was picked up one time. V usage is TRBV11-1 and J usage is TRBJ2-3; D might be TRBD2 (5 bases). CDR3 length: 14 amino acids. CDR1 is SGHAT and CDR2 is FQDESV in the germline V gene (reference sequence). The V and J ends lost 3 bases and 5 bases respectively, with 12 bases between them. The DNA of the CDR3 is TGTGCCAGCAGCTTCGGGCTTCGGGGAGATACGCAGTATTTT. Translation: CASSFGLRGDTQYF.

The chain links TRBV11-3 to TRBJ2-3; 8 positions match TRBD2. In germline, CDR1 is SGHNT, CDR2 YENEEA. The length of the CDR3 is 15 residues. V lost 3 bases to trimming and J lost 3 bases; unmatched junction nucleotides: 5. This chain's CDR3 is CASSFEASGTDTQYF. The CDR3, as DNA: TGTGCCAGCAGCTTCGAGGCTAGCGGGACAGATACGCAGTATTTT.

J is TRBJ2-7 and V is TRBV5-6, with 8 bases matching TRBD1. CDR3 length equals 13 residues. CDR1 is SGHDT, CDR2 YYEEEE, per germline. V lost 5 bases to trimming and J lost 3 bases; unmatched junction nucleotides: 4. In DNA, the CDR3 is TGTGCCAGCAGTCGGGACAGGTACTACGAGCAGTACTTC. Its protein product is CASSRDRYYEQYF.

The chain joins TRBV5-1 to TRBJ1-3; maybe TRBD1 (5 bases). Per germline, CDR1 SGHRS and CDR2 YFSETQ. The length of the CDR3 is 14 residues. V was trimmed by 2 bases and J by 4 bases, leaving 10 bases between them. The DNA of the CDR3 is TGCGCCAGCAGCTTTTTTTCAGGGGGAAACACCATATATTTT. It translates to CASSFFSGGNTIYF.

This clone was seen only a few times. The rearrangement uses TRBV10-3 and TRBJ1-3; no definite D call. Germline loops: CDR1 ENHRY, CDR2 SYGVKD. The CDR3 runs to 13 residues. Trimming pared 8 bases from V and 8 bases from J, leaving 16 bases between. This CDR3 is CAIHTGGSDTIYF. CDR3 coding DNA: TGTGCCATCCATACGGGAGGTTCGGACACCATATATTTT.

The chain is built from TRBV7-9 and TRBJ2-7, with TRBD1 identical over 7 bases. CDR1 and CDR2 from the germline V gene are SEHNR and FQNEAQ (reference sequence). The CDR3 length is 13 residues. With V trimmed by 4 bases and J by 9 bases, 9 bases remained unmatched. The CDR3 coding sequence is TGTGCCAGCAGCTCCCACTCACAGGGGAGGCAGTACTTC. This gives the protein CASSSHSQGRQYF.

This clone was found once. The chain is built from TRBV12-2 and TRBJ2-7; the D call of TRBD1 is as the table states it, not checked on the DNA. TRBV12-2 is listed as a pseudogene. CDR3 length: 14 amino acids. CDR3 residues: CASRPRDSLYEQYF. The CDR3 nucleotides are TGTGCAAGTCGCCCCCGGGACAGCCTCTACGAGCAGTACTTC.